This TCR beta chain emerged from a study of T cells in tumors after PD-1 blockade. About the study: Treatment was either pembrolizumab 200 mg every 3 weeks or cemiplimab 350 mg every 2 weeks. A subset received ongoing vismodegib 150 mg daily alongside anti-PD-1 therapy. Mean per blood sample: about 100,000 templates (roughly 22,000-257,772), around 34,000 unique clonotypes.

Generated by immunoSEQ multiplex PCR, the TCRdb table keeps only in-frame clones and is missing some. The data show around 49,000 clones, over 70% seen once. Template: tumor biopsy or peripheral blood genomic DNA, about 616-6,500 ng per sample. V shed 1 base and J 2 bases; nucleotides not matched to a gene: 7. The CDR3 totals 18 residues. The germline V gene encodes CDR1 SGHVS and CDR2 FQNEAQ. The sample was PBMCs, taken before anti-PD-1 treatment. The V call is TRBV7-8, the J call TRBJ1-3, with 11 nucleotides matching TRBD1. This TCR derives from a human donor with basal cell carcinoma. The CDR3 reads CASSLEDRGRIPGNTIYF. The CDR3 DNA reads TGTGCCAGCAGCTTAGAGGACAGGGGGCGCATCCCTGGAAACACCATATATTTT.